The 31 T cell receptor beta chains below were found in one sample sequenced in a study of blood T cell repertoires in COVID-19. Data came from immunoSEQ multiplex PCR; TCRdb stores just in-frame clones and leaves some out. In the table there are about 210,000 clones, approximately 78% of which are singletons. Sequenced: peripheral blood. The origin of the receptors is a woman aged 40 to 55 with acute or convalescent COVID-19.

The chain links TRBV10-3 to TRBJ1-5; the D gene is possibly TRBD1 (5 bases). CDR1 and CDR2 from the germline V gene are ENHRY and SYGVKD. V lost 10 bases and J lost 4, with 11 bases in between. The CDR3 has 12 amino acids. The CDR3 loop is CATAGSNQPQHF. CDR3 DNA sequence: TGTGCCACCGCAGGGTCGAATCAGCCCCAGCATTTT.

This chain links TRBV7-2 with TRBJ2-7; 12 bases are shared with TRBD2. There are 16 residues in the CDR3. Germline V lookup: CDR1 SGHTA, CDR2 FQGNSA. With 4 bases clipped from V and 2 bases from J, the junction kept 6 bases outside the gene matches. CDR3 protein: CASSSRLAGVAYEQYF. In DNA form, the CDR3 reads TGTGCCAGCAGCTCTCGACTAGCGGGAGTCGCCTACGAGCAGTACTTC.

The chain links TRBV7-3 to TRBJ2-2, with 8 positions matching TRBD2. The junction had 8 bases not matched to a gene; V was cut back by 4 bases and J by 4 bases. This CDR3 comprises 16 residues. Germline V gene sequence: CDR1 SGHTA, CDR2 FQGTGA. The CDR3 here is CASSSRPGGATGELFF. The DNA of the CDR3 is TGTGCCAGCAGCTCCCGCCCCGGGGGGGCCACCGGGGAGCTGTTTTTT.

The gene calls are TRBV29-1 and TRBJ1-4; D gene unclear. Germline CDR1 and CDR2: SQVTM and ANQGSEA. V gave up 6 bases and J gave up 0 bases, with 11 bases separating them. The length of the CDR3 is 14 residues. DNA for the CDR3: TGCAGCGTCGGTGGCGGGACAACTAATGAAAAACTGTTTTTT. Translation gives CSVGGGTTNEKLFF.

V gene TRBV20-1 combines with J gene TRBJ2-1, with D possibly TRBD2 on 6 matching bases. The CDR3 totals 13 residues. V lost 3 bases, J lost 6 bases, and 12 bases lay in between. Germline V CDR1 and CDR2: DFQATT, SNEGSKA (reference sequence). The CDR3: CSASNRGVNEQFF. CDR3 in DNA: TGCAGTGCTAGTAATCGCGGGGTCAATGAGCAGTTCTTC.

The CDR3 DNA reads TGCGCCAGCAGCCAAGGAGTTCGGGGCACAGATACGCAGTATTTT. Its protein product is CASSQGVRGTDTQYF. The chain couples TRBV4-1 to TRBJ2-3, with D uncertain. CDR1 is MGHRA, CDR2 YSYEKL, per germline. The CDR3 is made up of 15 amino acids. Trimming took 1 base from V and 1 from J, leaving 9 bases between them.

This rearrangement joins TRBV27 to TRBJ1-1; 9 nucleotides align to TRBD1. Germline assignment: CDR1 MNHEY and CDR2 SMNVEV (reference sequence). The trim removed 6 bases at V and 4 bases at J, leaving 6 bases unmatched. The CDR3 totals 14 residues. The CDR3: CASSLTGGSTEAFF. The CDR3 nucleotides are TGTGCCAGCAGCCTGACAGGGGGTAGCACTGAAGCTTTCTTT.

A single count supports this clone. The gene calls are TRBV4-3 and TRBJ2-7; 12 bases are shared with TRBD2. The germline V gene encodes CDR1 LGHNA and CDR2 YSLEER. Trimming at V came to 4 bases and at J to 8 bases, leaving 9 bases not matched to a gene. The CDR3 consists of 15 residues. This chain's CDR3 is CASSPRLAGAGQQYF. As DNA, the CDR3 is TGCGCCAGCAGCCCCAGACTAGCGGGAGCGGGCCAGCAGTACTTC.

The J gene is TRBJ1-3, the V gene TRBV19; unclear D gene. V lost 5 bases to trimming and J lost 3 bases, with 14 bases between them. The V gene's germline CDR1 is LNHDA and CDR2 SQIVND (reference sequence). This CDR3 region has 15 residues. CDR3 region: CASSPSGVVGNTIYF. CDR3 nucleotide sequence: TGTGCCAGTAGTCCGTCCGGTGTCGTTGGAAACACCATATATTTT.

In its sample, this clone was seen a few times. This chain joins TRBV13 and TRBJ1-2, with D possibly being TRBD1 (5 bases). The CDR3 is made up of 11 amino acids. Trimming shortened V by 3 bases and J by 12 bases, and 11 bases separated the two germline ends. Looked up from germline, CDR1 is PRHDT and CDR2 is FYEKMQ (reference sequence). CDR3 in amino acids: CASSLGGVNTF. The CDR3, as DNA: TGTGCCAGCAGCTTGGGGGGTGTGAACACCTTC.

The CDR3 spells CASLYEQYF. Here the CDR3 DNA reads TGCGCCAGCCTTTACGAGCAGTACTTC. V is TRBV5-1 and J is TRBJ2-7; D is undetermined. Per germline, CDR1 SGHRS and CDR2 YFSETQ. Trimming removed 7 bases at V and 4 bases at J, with 3 bases between. This CDR3 is 9 amino acids long.

The V gene is TRBV11-1, the J gene TRBJ2-2; no clear D. Per the germline V gene, CDR1 is SGHAT and CDR2 is FQDESV (reference sequence). CDR3 length: 14 residues. V gave up 4 bases and J gave up 1 base, with 7 bases separating them. The CDR3 is CASSSGGNTGELFF. CDR3 nucleotides: TGTGCCAGCAGCTCCGGCGGGAACACCGGGGAGCTGTTTTTT.

The chain is built from TRBV30 and TRBJ1-3; 8 bases agree with TRBD1. Germline V lookup: CDR1 GTSNPN, CDR2 SVGIG (reference sequence). J was trimmed by 6 bases and V by 2 bases; bases with no gene match: 6. The CDR3 is 14 residues long. CDR3 residues: CAWSRQGAENTIYF. The CDR3 DNA reads as TGTGCCTGGAGTCGGCAGGGGGCCGAAAACACCATATATTTT.

The V and J genes are TRBV7-8 and TRBJ2-3; 7 bases are a match to TRBD2. Trimming took 5 bases from V and 0 from J; bases not matched to a gene: 8. Germline CDR1 SGHVS, CDR2 FQNEAQ. The CDR3 length is 16 residues. The CDR3 spells CASSLGRGLSTDTQYF. As DNA, the CDR3 is TGTGCCAGCAGCCTAGGGAGGGGTCTTAGCACAGATACGCAGTATTTT. Filled out from reference TRBV7-8 and TRBJ2-3, the complete variable domain reads GAGVSQSPRYKVAKRGQDVALRCDPISGHVSLFWYQQALGQGPEFLTYFQNEAQLDKSGLPSDRFFAERPEGSVSTLKIQRTQQEDSAVYLCASSLGRGLSTDTQYFGPGTRLTVL.

This clone was seen a handful of times. The rearrangement joins TRBV28 to TRBJ1-5; TRBD1 matches 8 bases. This CDR3 has 16 residues. The germline CDR1 and CDR2 sequences are MDHEN and SYDVKM. Unmatched junction bases numbered 9, after V lost 5 bases and J lost 3 bases. In DNA form, the CDR3 reads TGTGCCAGCAGTCCGGGTGACAGGGGCGTCAATCAGCCCCAGCATTTT. Amino acids: CASSPGDRGVNQPQHF.

The rearrangement links TRBV2 to TRBJ2-7, with 10 bases that match TRBD1. The CDR3 runs to 14 residues. Germline V gives CDR1 SNHLY, CDR2 FYNNEI. V lost 6 bases to trimming and J lost 4 bases; unmatched junction nucleotides: 6. CDR3 DNA: TGTGCCAGCAGCCTCCGGACAGGGGGTTACGAGCAGTACTTC. It yields the protein CASSLRTGGYEQYF.

The chain carries TRBV5-8 and TRBJ1-2; D is perhaps TRBD1 (5 bases). V was trimmed by 1 base and J by 5 bases, leaving 15 bases between them. CDR3 size: 15 residues. Per the germline V gene, CDR1 is SGHTS and CDR2 is YDEGEE. CDR3 sequence: CASSLKGGREYGYTF. Written as DNA, the CDR3 is TGTGCCAGCAGCTTGAAAGGTGGCAGGGAATATGGCTACACCTTC.

The chain links TRBV5-5 to TRBJ1-1; TRBD1 is a possible D gene (5 bases). The V gene's germline CDR1 is SGHKS and CDR2 YYEKEE (reference sequence). The CDR3 extends over 13 amino acids. V lost 6 bases and J lost 7, with 16 bases in between. CDR3 protein: CASTHMLGLEAFF. In DNA form, the CDR3 reads TGTGCCAGCACCCATATGCTGGGGCTTGAAGCTTTCTTT.

This clone has just one count. Other DNA sequences in this specimen translate into the identical CDR3. The chain combines TRBV5-1 with TRBJ1-5; 8 positions agree with TRBD1. The CDR3 is 15 amino acids. V lost 0 bases, J lost 4 bases, and 3 bases stayed unmatched. Germline-derived CDR1 and CDR2 are SGHRS and YFSETQ. CDR3 protein: CASSLEGQVNQPQHF. In DNA form, the CDR3 reads TGCGCCAGCAGCTTGGAGGGACAGGTAAATCAGCCCCAGCATTTT. Full variable domain (rest looked up from reference TRBV5-1 and TRBJ1-5): KAGVTQTPRYLIKTRGQQVTLSCSPISGHRSVSWYQQTPGQGLQFLFEYFSETQRNKGNFPGRFSGRQFSNSRSEMNVSTLELGDSALYLCASSLEGQVNQPQHFGDGTRLSIL.

The rearrangement uses TRBV12-5 and TRBJ1-1; D is unresolved. CDR1 is LGHNT, CDR2 FRNRAP, per germline. Trimming took off 0 bases at V and 3 bases at J, with 5 bases between the two ends. The CDR3 extends over 13 amino acids. The CDR3 nucleotides read TGTGCTAGTGGTTTGGTAAGAGACACTGAAGCTTTCTTT. It translates to CASGLVRDTEAFF.

This chain links TRBV18 with TRBJ1-3; 7 bases fit TRBD1. V lost 4 bases, J lost 4 bases, and 1 base stayed unmatched. The germline V gene has CDR1 KGHSH and CDR2 LQKENI. The CDR3 has 13 residues. CDR3 sequence reads: CASSRGQGNTIYF. CDR3 bases: TGTGCCAGCTCACGGGGACAGGGAAACACCATATATTTT.

The V and J genes are TRBV11-2 and TRBJ2-7, with no clear D. In germline, CDR1 is SGHAT, CDR2 FQNNGV. V lost 5 bases, J lost 3 bases, and 17 bases lay in between. The CDR3 is 15 residues long. The CDR3 here is CASSLMNIALYEQYF. CDR3 in DNA: TGTGCCAGCAGCCTAATGAATATTGCACTCTACGAGCAGTACTTC.

V usage is TRBV7-3 and J usage is TRBJ2-3; 9 positions match TRBD2. Germline CDR1 SGHTA, CDR2 FQGTGA. The CDR3 has 14 residues. Trimming removed 8 bases from V and 6 bases from J; junction bases left unmatched: 9. The CDR3 is CASGLAGRLDTQYF. In nucleotides, the CDR3 is TGTGCCAGCGGTCTAGCGGGGAGGTTGGATACGCAGTATTTT.

The chain recombines TRBV7-9 with TRBJ2-3; TRBD2 matches at 11 bases. The junction had 7 bases not matched to a gene; V was cut back by 4 bases and J by 4 bases. From germline, CDR1 is SEHNR and CDR2 FQNEAQ (reference sequence). The CDR3 covers 16 residues. The CDR3: CASSSATSGTADTQYF. The CDR3, as DNA: TGTGCCAGCAGCTCGGCGACTAGCGGGACCGCAGATACGCAGTATTTT.

The chain has TRBV7-9 and TRBJ2-2, with D tentatively TRBD1 (5 bases). V dropped 5 bases and J dropped 6 bases, with 10 bases sitting between them. This CDR3 contains 13 residues. Germline lookup yields CDR1 SEHNR and CDR2 FQNEAQ (reference sequence). CDR3 in DNA: TGTGCCAGCAGCGCAGGGTTAGCCGGGGAGCTGTTTTTT. It yields the protein CASSAGLAGELFF.

The chain is built from TRBV5-4 and TRBJ2-1; TRBD1 aligns across 7 bases. Germline V lookup: CDR1 SGHNT, CDR2 YYREEE (reference sequence). This CDR3 region has 14 residues. Germline trimming cut 2 bases from V and 7 bases from J; bases unmatched to any gene: 6. The CDR3 protein is CASSFDRVRNEQFF. The CDR3 coding sequence is TGTGCCAGCAGCTTTGACAGGGTTCGGAATGAGCAGTTCTTC.

The chain combines TRBV7-8 with TRBJ2-7; TRBD2 matches at 7 bases. The CDR3 runs 12 residues. Germline CDR1 is SGHVS and CDR2 is FQNEAQ. V lost 3 bases to trimming and J lost 6 bases; unmatched junction nucleotides: 2. The CDR3 is CASSFTSAEQYF. The CDR3 DNA reads as TGTGCCAGCAGCTTTACTAGCGCCGAGCAGTACTTC.

The V and J genes are TRBV7-2 and TRBJ1-1; D remains ambiguous. The germline V gene encodes CDR1 SGHTA and CDR2 FQGNSA. The CDR3 contains 13 residues. Trimming took off 1 base at V and 3 bases at J, with 6 bases between the two ends. The CDR3 loop is CASSLVRHTEAFF. The CDR3, as DNA: TGTGCCAGCAGCTTAGTTCGTCACACTGAAGCTTTCTTT.

The CDR3 region has the DNA TGTGCCAGCAGTCTGGACAGGAGGGGGAATCAGCCCCAGCATTTT. Its translation: CASSLDRRGNQPQHF. This chain links TRBV28 with TRBJ1-5, with 7 bases aligning to TRBD1. V dropped 5 bases and J dropped 4; count of bases not matched to a gene: 8. CDR1 and CDR2 from the germline V gene are MDHEN and SYDVKM. The CDR3 is made up of 15 amino acids.

The chain joins TRBV4-1 to TRBJ2-5; D remains ambiguous. This CDR3 contains 14 residues. CDR1 MGHRA and CDR2 YSYEKL come from the germline V gene. The germline V and J ends were trimmed by 0 bases and 7 bases, with 12 bases remaining between them. The CDR3 DNA sequence: TGCGCCAGCAGCCAAGAGACACGGCCCCGGACCCAGTACTTC. Protein sequence: CASSQETRPRTQYF.

The J gene is TRBJ2-3, the V gene TRBV7-8; TRBD1 aligns across 7 bases. Germline V gene sequence: CDR1 SGHVS, CDR2 FQNEAQ. The CDR3 sequence is 14 residues long. V shed 5 bases and J 4 bases; nucleotides not matched to a gene: 6. The CDR3 coding sequence is TGTGCCAGCAGCCGTGACAGGGTCGCAGATACGCAGTATTTT. This translates into CASSRDRVADTQYF.